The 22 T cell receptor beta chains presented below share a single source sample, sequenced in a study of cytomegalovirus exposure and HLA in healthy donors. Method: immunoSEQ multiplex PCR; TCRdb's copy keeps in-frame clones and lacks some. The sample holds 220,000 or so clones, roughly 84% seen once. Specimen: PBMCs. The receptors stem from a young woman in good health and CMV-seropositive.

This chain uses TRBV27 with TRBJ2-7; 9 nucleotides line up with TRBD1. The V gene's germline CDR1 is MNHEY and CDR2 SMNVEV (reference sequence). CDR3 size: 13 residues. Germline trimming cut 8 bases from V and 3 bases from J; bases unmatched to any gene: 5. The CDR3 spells CASGPGQGYEQYF. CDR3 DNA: TGTGCCAGCGGCCCGGGACAGGGCTACGAGCAGTACTTC.

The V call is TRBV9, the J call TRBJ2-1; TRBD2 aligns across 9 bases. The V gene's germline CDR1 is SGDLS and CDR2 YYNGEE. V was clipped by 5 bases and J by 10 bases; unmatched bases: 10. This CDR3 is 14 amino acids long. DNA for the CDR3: TGTGCCAGCAGTAGGACTAGCGAGTCGGGCGAGCAGTTCTTC. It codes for CASSRTSESGEQFF.

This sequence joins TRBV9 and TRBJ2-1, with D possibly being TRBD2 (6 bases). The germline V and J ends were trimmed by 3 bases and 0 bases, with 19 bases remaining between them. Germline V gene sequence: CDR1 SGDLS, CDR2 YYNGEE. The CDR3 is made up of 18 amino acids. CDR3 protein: CASSENQDGGASYNEQFF. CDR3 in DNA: TGTGCCAGCAGCGAAAACCAGGACGGCGGGGCCTCCTACAATGAGCAGTTCTTC.

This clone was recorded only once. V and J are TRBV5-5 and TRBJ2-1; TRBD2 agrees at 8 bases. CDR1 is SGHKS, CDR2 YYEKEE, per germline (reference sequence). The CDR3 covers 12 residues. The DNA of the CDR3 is TGTGCGGGAGCGGGAGTAGACAATGAGCAGTTCTTC. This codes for CAGAGVDNEQFF. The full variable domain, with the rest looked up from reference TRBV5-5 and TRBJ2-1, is DAGVTQSPTHLIKTRGQQVTLRCSPISGHKSVSWYQQVLGQGPQFIFQYYEKEERGRGNFPDRFSARQFPNYSSELNVNALLLGDSALYLCAGAGVDNEQFFGPGTRLTVL.

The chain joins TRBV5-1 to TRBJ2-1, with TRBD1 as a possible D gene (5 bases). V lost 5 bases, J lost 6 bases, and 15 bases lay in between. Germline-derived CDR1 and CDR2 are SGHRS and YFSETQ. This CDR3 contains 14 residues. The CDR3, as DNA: TGCGCCAGCAGTAAGGGGCAGACTTTCAATGAGCAGTTCTTC. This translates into CASSKGQTFNEQFF.

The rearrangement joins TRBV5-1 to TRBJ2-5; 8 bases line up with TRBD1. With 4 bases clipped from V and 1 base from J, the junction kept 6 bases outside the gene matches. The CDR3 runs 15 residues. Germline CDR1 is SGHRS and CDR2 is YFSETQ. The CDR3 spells CASSLSGQAQETQYF. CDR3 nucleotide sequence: TGCGCCAGCAGCCTTTCGGGACAGGCCCAAGAGACCCAGTACTTC.

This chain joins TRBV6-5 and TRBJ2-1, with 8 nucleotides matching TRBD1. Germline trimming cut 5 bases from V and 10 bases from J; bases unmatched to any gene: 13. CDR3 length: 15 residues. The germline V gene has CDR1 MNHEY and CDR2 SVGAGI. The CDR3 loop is CASSPPGGQRVEQFF. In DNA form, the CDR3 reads TGTGCCAGCAGTCCGCCAGGGGGCCAGCGGGTCGAGCAGTTCTTC.

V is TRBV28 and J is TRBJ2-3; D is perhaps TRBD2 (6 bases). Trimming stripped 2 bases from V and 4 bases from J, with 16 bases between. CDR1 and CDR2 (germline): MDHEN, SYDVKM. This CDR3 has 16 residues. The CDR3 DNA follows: TGTGCCAGCAGTTTAAGGGCGGGGTGGAGGGCAGATACGCAGTATTTT. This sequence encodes CASSLRAGWRADTQYF.

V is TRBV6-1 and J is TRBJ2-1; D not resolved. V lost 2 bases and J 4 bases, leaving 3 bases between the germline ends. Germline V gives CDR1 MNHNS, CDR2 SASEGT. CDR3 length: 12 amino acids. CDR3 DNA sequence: TGTGCCAGCAGTGAACCTTACAATGAGCAGTTCTTC. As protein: CASSEPYNEQFF.

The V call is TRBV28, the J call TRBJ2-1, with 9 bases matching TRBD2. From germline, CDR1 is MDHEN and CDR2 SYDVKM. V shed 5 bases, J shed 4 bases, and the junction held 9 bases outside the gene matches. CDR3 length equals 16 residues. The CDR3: CASSPRLAEDYNEQFF. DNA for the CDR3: TGTGCCAGCAGTCCGAGACTAGCGGAAGATTACAATGAGCAGTTCTTC. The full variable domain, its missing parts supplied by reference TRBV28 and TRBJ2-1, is DVKVTQSSRYLVKRTGEKVFLECVQDMDHENMFWYRQDPGLGLRLIYFSYDVKMKEKGDIPEGYSVSREKKERFSLILESASTNQTSMYLCASSPRLAEDYNEQFFGPGTRLTVL.

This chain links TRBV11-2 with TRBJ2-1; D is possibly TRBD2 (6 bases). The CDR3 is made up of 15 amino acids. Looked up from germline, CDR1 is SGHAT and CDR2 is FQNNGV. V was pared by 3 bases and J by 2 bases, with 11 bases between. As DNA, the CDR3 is TGTGCCAGCAGCTTGGGACTCATCACCTACAATGAGCAGTTCTTC. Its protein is CASSLGLITYNEQFF.

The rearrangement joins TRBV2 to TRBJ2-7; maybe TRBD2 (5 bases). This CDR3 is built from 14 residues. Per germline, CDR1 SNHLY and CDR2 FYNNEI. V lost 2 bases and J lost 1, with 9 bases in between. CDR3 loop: CASSEKRGSYEQYF. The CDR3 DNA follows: TGTGCCAGCAGTGAAAAGCGAGGGTCCTACGAGCAGTACTTC.

The CDR3 loop is CASSTPGVNTEAFF. CDR3 DNA: TGTGCCAGCAGTACACCGGGGGTGAACACTGAAGCTTTCTTT. This sequence joins TRBV6-5 and TRBJ1-1, with D possibly TRBD1 on 5 matching bases. Germline loops: CDR1 MNHEY, CDR2 SVGAGI. CDR3 length: 14 amino acids. V gave up 5 bases and J gave up 0 bases, with 10 bases separating them.

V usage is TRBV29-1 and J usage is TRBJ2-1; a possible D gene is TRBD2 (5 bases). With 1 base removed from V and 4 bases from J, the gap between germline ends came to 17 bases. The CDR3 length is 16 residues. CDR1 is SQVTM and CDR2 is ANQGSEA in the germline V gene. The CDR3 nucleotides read TGCAGCGTTGAAGGAGGACTCTTCATGAAATACAATGAGCAGTTCTTC. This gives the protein CSVEGGLFMKYNEQFF.

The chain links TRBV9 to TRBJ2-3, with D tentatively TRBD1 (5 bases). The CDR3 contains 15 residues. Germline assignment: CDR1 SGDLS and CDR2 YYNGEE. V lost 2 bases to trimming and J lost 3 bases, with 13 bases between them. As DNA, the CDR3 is TGTGCCAGCAGCGTTGTCAAGGGGCGGACAGATACGCAGTATTTT. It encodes CASSVVKGRTDTQYF. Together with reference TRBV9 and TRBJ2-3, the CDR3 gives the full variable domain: DSGVTQTPKHLITATGQRVTLRCSPRSGDLSVYWYQQSLDQGLQFLIQYYNGEERAKGNILERFSAQQFPDLHSELNLSSLELGDSALYFCASSVVKGRTDTQYFGPGTRLTVL.

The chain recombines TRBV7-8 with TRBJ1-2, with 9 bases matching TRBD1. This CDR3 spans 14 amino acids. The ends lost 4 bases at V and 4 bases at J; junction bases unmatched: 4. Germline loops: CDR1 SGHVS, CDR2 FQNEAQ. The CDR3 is CASSSDRGVYGYTF. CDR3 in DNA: TGTGCCAGCAGCTCGGACAGGGGCGTCTATGGCTACACCTTC.

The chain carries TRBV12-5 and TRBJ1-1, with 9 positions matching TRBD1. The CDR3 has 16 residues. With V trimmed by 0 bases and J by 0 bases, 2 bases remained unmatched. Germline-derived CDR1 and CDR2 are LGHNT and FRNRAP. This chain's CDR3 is CASGLVTGGLNTEAFF. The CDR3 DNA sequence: TGTGCTAGTGGTTTGGTAACAGGGGGCTTGAACACTGAAGCTTTCTTT. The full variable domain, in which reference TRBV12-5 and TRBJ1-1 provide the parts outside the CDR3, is DARVTQTPRHKVTEMGQEVTMRCQPILGHNTVFWYRQTMMQGLELLAYFRNRAPLDDSGMPKDRFSAEMPDATLATLKIQPSEPRDSAVYFCASGLVTGGLNTEAFFGQGTRLTVV.

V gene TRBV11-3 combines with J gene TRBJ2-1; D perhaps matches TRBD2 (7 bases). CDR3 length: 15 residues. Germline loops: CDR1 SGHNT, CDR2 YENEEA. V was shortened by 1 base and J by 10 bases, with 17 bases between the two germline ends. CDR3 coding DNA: TGTGCCAGCAGCTTAGTGGGGGGGGCCTTTTGGGAGCAGTTCTTC. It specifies CASSLVGGAFWEQFF. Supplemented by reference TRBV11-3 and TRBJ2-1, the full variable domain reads EAGVVQSPRYKIIEKKQPVAFWCNPISGHNTLYWYLQNLGQGPELLIRYENEEAVDDSQLPKDRFSAERLKGVDSTLKIQPAELGDSAVYLCASSLVGGAFWEQFFGPGTRLTVL.

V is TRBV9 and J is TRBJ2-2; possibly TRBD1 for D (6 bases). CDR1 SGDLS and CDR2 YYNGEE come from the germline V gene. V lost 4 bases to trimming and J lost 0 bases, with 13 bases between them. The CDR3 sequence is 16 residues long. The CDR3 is CASSPSGTPNTGELFF. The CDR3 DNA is TGTGCCAGCAGCCCCTCAGGGACACCGAACACCGGGGAGCTGTTTTTT.

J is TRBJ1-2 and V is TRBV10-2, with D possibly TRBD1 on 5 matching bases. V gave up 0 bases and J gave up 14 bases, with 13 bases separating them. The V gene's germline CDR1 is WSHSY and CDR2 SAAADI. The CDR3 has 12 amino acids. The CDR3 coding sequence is TGCGCCAGCAGTGAGTCCGGCAGGGTATGGACCTTC. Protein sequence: CASSESGRVWTF.

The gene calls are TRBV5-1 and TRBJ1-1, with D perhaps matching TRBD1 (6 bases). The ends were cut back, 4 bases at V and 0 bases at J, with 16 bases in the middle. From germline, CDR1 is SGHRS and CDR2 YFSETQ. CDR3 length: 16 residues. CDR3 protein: CASSARGGWLNTEAFF. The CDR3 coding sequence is TGCGCCAGCAGCGCCAGGGGCGGTTGGCTGAACACTGAAGCTTTCTTT.

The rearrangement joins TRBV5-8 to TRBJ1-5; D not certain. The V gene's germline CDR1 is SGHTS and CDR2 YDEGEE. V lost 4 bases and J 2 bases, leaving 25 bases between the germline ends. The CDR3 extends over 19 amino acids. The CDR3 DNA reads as TGTGCCAGCAGCGCCATCTTTGGTCGGTTGTCTGCTCGCAATCAGCCCCAGCATTTT. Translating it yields CASSAIFGRLSARNQPQHF.